This section outlines one T cell receptor beta chain sequence together with its context. Its matching antigen is unknown. The data derive from a study of T cell responses to AZD1222 COVID-19 vaccine. About the research overall: Pooling was applied to second doses at about 4 or about 12 weeks.

Method: immunoSEQ multiplex PCR; TCRdb's copy keeps in-frame clones and lacks some. Here the sample spans 150,000 to 200,000 clones, around nine tenths being singletons. Study-level results: The study found Spike-specific TCR breadth and depth rose after two AZD1222 doses. Donors were mostly white British, more females; clonal diversity possibly underestimated.

The TCR was taken from an adult in good health. The sequenced sample was peripheral blood, obtained on day 0 of AZD1222 vaccination.

In nucleotides, the CDR3 is TGCGCCAGCAGCTCAGGCCGGGGGAACACTGAAGCTTTCTTT. Residues: CASSSGRGNTEAFF. The chain is built from TRBV5-1 and TRBJ1-1; no firm D call. Germline loops: CDR1 SGHRS, CDR2 YFSETQ. The CDR3 totals 14 residues. Trimming removed 3 bases from V and 1 base from J, with 10 bases in between.